The 2 T cell receptor beta chains below come from one sample, sequenced in a study of T cell changes during pregnancy in multiple sclerosis. Assay: immunoSEQ multiplex PCR; the TCRdb copy retains only in-frame clones and omits some. This table has about 47,000 clones, 85% to 90% appearing once. Sample: CD8+ T cells from peripheral blood mononuclear cells, taken in the second trimester of pregnancy. The receptors were sampled from a female donor with multiple sclerosis, enrolled in a pregnancy study.

CDR3 nucleotides: TGTGCCAGCAGCCAAGCGGGTCAGCCCCAGCATTTT. This gives the protein CASSQAGQPQHF. The J gene is TRBJ1-5, the V gene TRBV14, with D unclear. Per germline, CDR1 SGHDN and CDR2 FVKESK. V was trimmed by 1 base and J by 6 bases, leaving 4 bases between them. This CDR3 comprises 12 residues.

The V and J genes are TRBV6-1 and TRBJ2-1; 11 positions match TRBD1. CDR3 length equals 15 residues. The germline CDR1 and CDR2 sequences are MNHNS and SASEGT. V lost 2 bases, J lost 8 bases, and 5 bases stayed unmatched. The CDR3 region is CASSEFRDRGDEQFF. The CDR3 DNA sequence: TGTGCCAGCAGTGAATTCCGGGACAGGGGGGATGAGCAGTTCTTC.